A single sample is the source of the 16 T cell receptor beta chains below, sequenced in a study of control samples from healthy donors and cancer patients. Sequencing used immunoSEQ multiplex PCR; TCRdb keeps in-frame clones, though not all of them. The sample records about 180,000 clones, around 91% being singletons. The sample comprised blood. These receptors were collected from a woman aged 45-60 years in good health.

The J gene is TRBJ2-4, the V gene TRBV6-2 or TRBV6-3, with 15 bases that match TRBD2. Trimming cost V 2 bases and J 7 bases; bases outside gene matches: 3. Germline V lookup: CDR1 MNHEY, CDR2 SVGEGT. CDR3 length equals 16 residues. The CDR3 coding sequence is TGTGCCAGCAGTTACGGGACTAGCGGGAGGCTGAACATTCAGTACTTC. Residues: CASSYGTSGRLNIQYF.

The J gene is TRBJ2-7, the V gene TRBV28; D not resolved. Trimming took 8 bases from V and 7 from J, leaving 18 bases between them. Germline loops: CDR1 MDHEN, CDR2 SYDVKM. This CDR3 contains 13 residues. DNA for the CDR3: TGTGCCAGCGTCCCGGCCCTAGTGGGGGAGCAGTACTTC. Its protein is CASVPALVGEQYF.

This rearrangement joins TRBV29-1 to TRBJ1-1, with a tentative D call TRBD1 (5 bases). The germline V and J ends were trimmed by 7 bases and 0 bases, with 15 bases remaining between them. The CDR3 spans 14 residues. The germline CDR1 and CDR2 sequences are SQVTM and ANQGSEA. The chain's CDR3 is CSAVNGGMNTEAFF. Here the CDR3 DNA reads TGCAGCGCAGTAAATGGGGGTATGAACACTGAAGCTTTCTTT. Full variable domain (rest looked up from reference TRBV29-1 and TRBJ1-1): SAVISQKPSRDICQRGTSLTIQCQVDSQVTMMFWYRQQPGQSLTLIATANQGSEATYESGFVIDKFPISRPNLTFSTLTVSNMSPEDSSIYLCSAVNGGMNTEAFFGQGTRLTVV.

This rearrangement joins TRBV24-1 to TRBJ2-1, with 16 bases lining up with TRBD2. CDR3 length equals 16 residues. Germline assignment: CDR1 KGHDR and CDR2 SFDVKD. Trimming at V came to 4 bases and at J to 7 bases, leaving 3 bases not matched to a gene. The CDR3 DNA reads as TGTGCCACCAGTGACCCGGGACTAGCGGGAGGGAATGAGCAGTTCTTC. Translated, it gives CATSDPGLAGGNEQFF.

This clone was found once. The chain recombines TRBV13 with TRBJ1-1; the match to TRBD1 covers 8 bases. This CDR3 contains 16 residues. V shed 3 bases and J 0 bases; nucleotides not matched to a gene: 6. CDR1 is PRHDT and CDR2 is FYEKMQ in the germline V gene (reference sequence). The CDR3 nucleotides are TGTGCCAGCAGCTTCAACAGGGGGGGAATGAACACTGAAGCTTTCTTT. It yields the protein CASSFNRGGMNTEAFF. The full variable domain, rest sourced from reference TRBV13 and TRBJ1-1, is AAGVIQSPRHLIKEKRETATLKCYPIPRHDTVYWYQQGPGQDPQFLISFYEKMQSDKGSIPDRFSAQQFSDYHSELNMSSLELGDSALYFCASSFNRGGMNTEAFFGQGTRLTVV.

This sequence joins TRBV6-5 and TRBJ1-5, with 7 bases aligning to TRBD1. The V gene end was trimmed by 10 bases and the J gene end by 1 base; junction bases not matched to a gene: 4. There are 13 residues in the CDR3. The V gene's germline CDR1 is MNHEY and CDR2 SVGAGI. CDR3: CATQDRSNQPQHF. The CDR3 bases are TGTGCCACCCAGGACAGGAGCAATCAGCCCCAGCATTTT.

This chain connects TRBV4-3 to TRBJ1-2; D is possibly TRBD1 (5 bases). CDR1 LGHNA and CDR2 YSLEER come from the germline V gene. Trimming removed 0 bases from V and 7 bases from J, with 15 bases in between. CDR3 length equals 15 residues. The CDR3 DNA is TGCGCCAGCAGCCAAGATACCCAGGGCGTACTTGGCTACACCTTC. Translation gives CASSQDTQGVLGYTF.

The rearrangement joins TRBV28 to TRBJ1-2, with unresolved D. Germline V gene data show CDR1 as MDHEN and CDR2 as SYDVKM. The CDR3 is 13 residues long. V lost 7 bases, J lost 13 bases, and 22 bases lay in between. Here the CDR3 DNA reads TGTGCCAGCACAGTTACATCGGCCACCTCGGGCACCTTC. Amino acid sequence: CASTVTSATSGTF.

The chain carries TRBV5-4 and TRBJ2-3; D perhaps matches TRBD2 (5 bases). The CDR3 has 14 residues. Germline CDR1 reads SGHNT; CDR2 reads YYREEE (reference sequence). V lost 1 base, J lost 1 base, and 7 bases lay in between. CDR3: CASSLSGGTDTQYF. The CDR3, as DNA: TGTGCCAGCAGCTTGTCCGGGGGCACAGATACGCAGTATTTT.

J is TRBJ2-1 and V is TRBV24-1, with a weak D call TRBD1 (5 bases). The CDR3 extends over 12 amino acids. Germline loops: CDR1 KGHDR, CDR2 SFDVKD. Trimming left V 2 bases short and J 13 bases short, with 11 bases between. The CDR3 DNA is TGTGCCACCAGTGATTGGGGCCTCTCCCAGTTCTTC. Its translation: CATSDWGLSQFF.

CDR3 in DNA: TGTGCCAGCAGCCCGCACCGGGACCTGTTGGCTTTCTTT. It is translated as CASSPHRDLLAFF. This chain uses TRBV7-3 with TRBJ1-1; TRBD1 might be the D (5 bases). There are 13 residues in the CDR3. The V end was cut by 5 bases, the J end by 11 bases, with 18 bases between. In germline, CDR1 is SGHTA, CDR2 FQGTGA.

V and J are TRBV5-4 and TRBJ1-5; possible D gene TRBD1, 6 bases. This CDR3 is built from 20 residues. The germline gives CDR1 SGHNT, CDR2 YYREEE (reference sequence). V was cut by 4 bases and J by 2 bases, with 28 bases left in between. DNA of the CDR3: TGTGCCAGCAGCCCCCTAACCCGGGACACCCAAGGTTCGGGCAATCAGCCCCAGCATTTT. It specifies CASSPLTRDTQGSGNQPQHF.

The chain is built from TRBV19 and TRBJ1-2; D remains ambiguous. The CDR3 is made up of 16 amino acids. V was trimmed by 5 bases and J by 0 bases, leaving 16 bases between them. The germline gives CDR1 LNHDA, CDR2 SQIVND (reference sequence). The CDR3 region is CASSRTGSGANYGYTF. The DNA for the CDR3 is TGTGCCAGTAGTCGTACCGGGTCTGGGGCTAACTATGGCTACACCTTC.

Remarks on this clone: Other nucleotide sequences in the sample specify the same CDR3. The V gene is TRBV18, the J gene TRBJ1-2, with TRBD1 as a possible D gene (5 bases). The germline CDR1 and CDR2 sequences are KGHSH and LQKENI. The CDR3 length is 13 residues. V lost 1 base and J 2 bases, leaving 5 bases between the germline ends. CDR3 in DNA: TGTGCCAGCTCACCACAGGGGAACTATGGCTACACCTTC. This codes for CASSPQGNYGYTF.

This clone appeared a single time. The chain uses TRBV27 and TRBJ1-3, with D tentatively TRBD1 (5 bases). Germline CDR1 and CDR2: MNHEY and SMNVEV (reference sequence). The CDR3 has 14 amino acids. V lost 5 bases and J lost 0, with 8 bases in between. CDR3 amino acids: CASSVTGSGNTIYF. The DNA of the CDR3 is TGTGCCAGCAGTGTAACAGGCTCTGGAAACACCATATATTTT.

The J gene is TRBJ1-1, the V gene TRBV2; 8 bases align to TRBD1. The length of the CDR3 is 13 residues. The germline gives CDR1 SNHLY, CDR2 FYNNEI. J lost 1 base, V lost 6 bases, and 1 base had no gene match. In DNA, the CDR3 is TGTGCCAGCAGGGGACAGGCGAACACTGAAGCTTTCTTT. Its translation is CASRGQANTEAFF.